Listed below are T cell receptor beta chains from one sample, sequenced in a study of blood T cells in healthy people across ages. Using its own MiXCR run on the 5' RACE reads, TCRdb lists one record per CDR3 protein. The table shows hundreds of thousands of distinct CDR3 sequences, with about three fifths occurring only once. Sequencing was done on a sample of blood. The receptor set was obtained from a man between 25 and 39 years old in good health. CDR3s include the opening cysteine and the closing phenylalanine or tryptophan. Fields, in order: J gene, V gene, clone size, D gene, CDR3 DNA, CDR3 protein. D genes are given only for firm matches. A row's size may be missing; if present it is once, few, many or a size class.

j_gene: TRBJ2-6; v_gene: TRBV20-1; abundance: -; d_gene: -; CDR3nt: TGCAGTGCTAGAGACAGGGGTTCCAACGTCCTGACTTTC; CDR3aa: CSARDRGSNVLTF
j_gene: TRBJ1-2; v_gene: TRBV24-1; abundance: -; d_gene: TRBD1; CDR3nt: TGTGCCACCAGTGTCGGGACAGGGTATAGCTATGGCTACACCTTC; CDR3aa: CATSVGTGYSYGYTF
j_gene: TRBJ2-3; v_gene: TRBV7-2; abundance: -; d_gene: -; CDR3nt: TGTGCCAGCAGCTACCTTCGGACCGGGGCGCAGTATTTT; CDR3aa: CASSYLRTGAQYF
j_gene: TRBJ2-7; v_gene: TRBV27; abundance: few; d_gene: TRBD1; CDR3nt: TGTGCCAGCAGGCGGGACAGGTTGACCTACGAGCAGTACTTC; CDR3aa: CASRRDRLTYEQYF
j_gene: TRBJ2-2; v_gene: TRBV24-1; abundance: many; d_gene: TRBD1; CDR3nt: TGTGCCACCAGTGATGCGGGACAGGGGGCCACCGGGGAGCTGTTTTTT; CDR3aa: CATSDAGQGATGELFF
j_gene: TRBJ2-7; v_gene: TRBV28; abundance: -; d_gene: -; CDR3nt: TGTGCCAGCAGCGACACGGTCAGGGGTGGCGAGCAGTACTTC; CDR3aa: CASSDTVRGGEQYF
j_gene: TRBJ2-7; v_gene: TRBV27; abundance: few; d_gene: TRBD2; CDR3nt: TGTGCCAGTGCTAGCGGGCCGCGGTACGAGCAGTACTTC; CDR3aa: CASASGPRYEQYF
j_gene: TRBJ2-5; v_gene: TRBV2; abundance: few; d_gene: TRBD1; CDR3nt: TGTGCCAGCAGGGAGACAGGGCGAGAGACCCAGTACTTC; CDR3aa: CASRETGRETQYF
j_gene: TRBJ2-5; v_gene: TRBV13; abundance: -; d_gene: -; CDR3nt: TGTGCCAGCAGCTTAGGCCCCCCACAGGGTATGGAGACCCAGTACTTC; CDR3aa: CASSLGPPQGMETQYF
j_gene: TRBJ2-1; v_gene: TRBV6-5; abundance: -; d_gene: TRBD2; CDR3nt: TGTGCCAGCAGTTACTATTCTCCGGGACTAGCGGGAGGAAGGAATGAGCAGTTCTTC; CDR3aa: CASSYYSPGLAGGRNEQFF
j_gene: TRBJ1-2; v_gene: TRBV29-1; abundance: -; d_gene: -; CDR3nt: TGCAGCGTTTTGGGGGGGAAGGACTATGGCTACACCTTC; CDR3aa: CSVLGGKDYGYTF
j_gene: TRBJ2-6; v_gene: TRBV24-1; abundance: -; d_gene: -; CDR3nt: TGTGCCACCAGCCCGTCTGGGGTCAACGTCCTGACTTTC; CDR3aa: CATSPSGVNVLTF
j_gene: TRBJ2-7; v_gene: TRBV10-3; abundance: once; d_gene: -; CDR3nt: TGTGCCATCAGTGGGAGCTACGAGCAGTACTTC; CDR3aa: CAISGSYEQYF
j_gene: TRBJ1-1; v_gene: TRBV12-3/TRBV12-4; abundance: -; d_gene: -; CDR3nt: TGTGCCAGCAGTTTTTTGTTGGGGGGGGAAGGCTTAGGTATGAACACTGAAGCTTTCTTT; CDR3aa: CASSFLLGGEGLGMNTEAFF
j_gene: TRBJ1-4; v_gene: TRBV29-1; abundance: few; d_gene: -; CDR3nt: TGCAGCACTGTTATTGGTGAAAAACTGTTTTTT; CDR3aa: CSTVIGEKLFF
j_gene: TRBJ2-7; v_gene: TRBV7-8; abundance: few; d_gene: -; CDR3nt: TGTGCCAGCAGCTTTATCGGGGCGTACCTCCACTACGAGCAGTACTTC; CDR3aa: CASSFIGAYLHYEQYF
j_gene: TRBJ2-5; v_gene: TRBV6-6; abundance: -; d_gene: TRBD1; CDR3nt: TGTGCCAGCAGTTACAACAGGGGTCAAGAGACCCAGTACTTC; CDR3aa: CASSYNRGQETQYF
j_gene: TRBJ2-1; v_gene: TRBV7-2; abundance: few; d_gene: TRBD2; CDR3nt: TGTGCCAGCAGCCTGGCGACTAGCTCCTCCTACAATGAGCAGTTCTTC; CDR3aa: CASSLATSSSYNEQFF
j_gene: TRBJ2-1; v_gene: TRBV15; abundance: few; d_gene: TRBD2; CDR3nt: TGTGCCACCAGCAGAGTATGTGGGAGGGCGGATGAGCAGTTCTTC; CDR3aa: CATSRVCGRADEQFF
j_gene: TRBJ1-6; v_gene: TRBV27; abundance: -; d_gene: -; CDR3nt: TGTGCCAGCAGTTTAGTCGCGACAGCCAATAATTCACCCCTCCACTTT; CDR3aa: CASSLVATANNSPLHF
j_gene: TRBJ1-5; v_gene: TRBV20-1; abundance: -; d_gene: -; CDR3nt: TGCAGTGCTAGACTTGCTGGCGGTCAGCCCCAGCATTTT; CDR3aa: CSARLAGGQPQHF
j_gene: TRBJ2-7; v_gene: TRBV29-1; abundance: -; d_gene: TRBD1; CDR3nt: TGCAGCGTCTGGACAGGGGCCATTTACAATGAGCAGTACTTC; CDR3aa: CSVWTGAIYNEQYF
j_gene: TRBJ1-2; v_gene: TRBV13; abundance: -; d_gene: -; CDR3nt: TGTGCCAGCAGCTACGGGAGGTCCTATGGCTACACCTTC; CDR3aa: CASSYGRSYGYTF
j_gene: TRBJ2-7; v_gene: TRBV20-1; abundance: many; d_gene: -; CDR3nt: TGCAGTGCCCCCGGGCCCACCGCCTTAAACGCCGAGCAGTACTTC; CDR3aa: CSAPGPTALNAEQYF
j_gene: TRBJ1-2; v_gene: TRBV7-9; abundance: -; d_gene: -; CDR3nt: TGTGCCAGCAGCTCGGGGGCCTCCTATGGCTACACCTTC; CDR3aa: CASSSGASYGYTF
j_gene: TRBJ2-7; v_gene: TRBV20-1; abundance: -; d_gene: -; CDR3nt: TGCAGTGCTAGACTGGGGGACGGGGCAACCTACGAGCAGTACTTC; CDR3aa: CSARLGDGATYEQYF
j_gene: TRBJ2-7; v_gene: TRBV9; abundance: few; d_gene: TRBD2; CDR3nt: TGTGCCAGCAGCGCGGAGGGACTAGCGGGGGTCTCCTACGAGCAGTACTTC; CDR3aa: CASSAEGLAGVSYEQYF
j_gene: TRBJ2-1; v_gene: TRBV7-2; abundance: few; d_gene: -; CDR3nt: TGTGCCAGCAGCTTAGCGGGAGGCCGTCGGGAGCAGTTCTTC; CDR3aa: CASSLAGGRREQFF
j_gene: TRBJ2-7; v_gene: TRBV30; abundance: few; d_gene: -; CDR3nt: TGTGCCTGGAGTGTCTCCTACGAGCAGTACTTC; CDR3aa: CAWSVSYEQYF
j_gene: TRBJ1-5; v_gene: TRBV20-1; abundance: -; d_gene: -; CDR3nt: TGCAGTGCTCCCCTCCCGGGGGGGCGGAATCAGCCCCAGCATTTT; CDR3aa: CSAPLPGGRNQPQHF
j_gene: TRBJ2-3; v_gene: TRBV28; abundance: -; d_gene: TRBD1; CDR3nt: TGTGCCAGCGGGATGACAGGGCCGCAGGGAGATACGCAGTATTTT; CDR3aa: CASGMTGPQGDTQYF
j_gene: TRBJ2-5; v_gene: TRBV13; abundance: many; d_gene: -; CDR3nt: TGTGCCAGCAGTGGTCTAGGCGAGACCCAGTACTTC; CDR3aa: CASSGLGETQYF
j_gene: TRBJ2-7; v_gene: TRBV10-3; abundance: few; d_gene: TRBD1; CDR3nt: TGTGCCATCAGTGAGTCGAGATTGGGACAGACCTACGAGCAGTACTTC; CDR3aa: CAISESRLGQTYEQYF
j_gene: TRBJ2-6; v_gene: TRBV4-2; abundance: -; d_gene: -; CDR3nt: TGTGCCAGCAGCTCGGAGGGGGCCCTGGGGACCCACTCTGGGGCCAACGTCCTGACTTTC; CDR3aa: CASSSEGALGTHSGANVLTF
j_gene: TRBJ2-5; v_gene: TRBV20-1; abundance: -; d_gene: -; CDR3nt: TGCAGTGCTAGATCAGGGAACCAAGAGACCCAGTACTTC; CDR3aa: CSARSGNQETQYF
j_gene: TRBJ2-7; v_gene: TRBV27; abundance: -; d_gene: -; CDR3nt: TGTGCCAGCAGCCCCCATGGACGGGGAACCACCTACGAGCAGTACTTC; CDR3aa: CASSPHGRGTTYEQYF
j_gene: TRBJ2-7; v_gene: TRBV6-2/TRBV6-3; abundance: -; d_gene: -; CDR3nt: TGTGCCAGCAGTTACTCACGCACCAGGGGAGCCTACGAGCAGTACTTC; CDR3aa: CASSYSRTRGAYEQYF
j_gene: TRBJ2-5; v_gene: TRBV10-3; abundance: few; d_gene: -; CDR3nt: TGTGCCATCGGTCTCGGGGATCAAGAGACCCAGTACTTC; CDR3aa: CAIGLGDQETQYF
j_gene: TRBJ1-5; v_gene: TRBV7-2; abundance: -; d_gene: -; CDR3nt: TGTGCCGGCAGTTTAGGAGCAGGTAGCAATCAGCCCCAGCATTTT; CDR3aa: CAGSLGAGSNQPQHF
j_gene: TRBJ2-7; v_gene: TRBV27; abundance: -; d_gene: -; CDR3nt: TGTGCCAGCAGCTGGGGTCGACCCTACGAGCAGTACTTC; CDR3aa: CASSWGRPYEQYF
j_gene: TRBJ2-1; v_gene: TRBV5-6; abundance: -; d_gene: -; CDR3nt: TGTGCCGGCAGCTTCTCGGACAATGAGCAGTTCTTC; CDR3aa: CAGSFSDNEQFF
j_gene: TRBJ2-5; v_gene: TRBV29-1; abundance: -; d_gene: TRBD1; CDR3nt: TGCAGCGTAACACAGGGGGAGGTCTTAGAGACCCAGTACTTC; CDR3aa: CSVTQGEVLETQYF
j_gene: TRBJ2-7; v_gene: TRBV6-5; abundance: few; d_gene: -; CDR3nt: TGTGCCAGCAGTCTGAGGAACACAGGTCCCGAGCAGTACTTC; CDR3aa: CASSLRNTGPEQYF
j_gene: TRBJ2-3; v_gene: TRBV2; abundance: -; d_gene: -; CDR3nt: TGTGCCAGCATCTACGGCGGGGGCACAGATACGCAGTATTTT; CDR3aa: CASIYGGGTDTQYF
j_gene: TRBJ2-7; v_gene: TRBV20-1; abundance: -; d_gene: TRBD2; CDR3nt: TGCAGTGCTAGCGGGGGGTGGCTTACGGAGCAGTACTTC; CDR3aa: CSASGGWLTEQYF
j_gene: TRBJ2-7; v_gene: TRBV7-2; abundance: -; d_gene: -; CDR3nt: TGTGCCAGCAGCTTTGAGCCGGGACCCTACGAGCAGTACTTC; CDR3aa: CASSFEPGPYEQYF
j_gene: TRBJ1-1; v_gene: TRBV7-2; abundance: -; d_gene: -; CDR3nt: TGTGTCAGCAGCGGACAGATGAACACTGAAGCTTTCTTT; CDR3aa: CVSSGQMNTEAFF
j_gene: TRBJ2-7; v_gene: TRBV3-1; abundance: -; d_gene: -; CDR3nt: TGTGCCAGCAGCCAAGATTTATCGGATATGATGTACTTC; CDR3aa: CASSQDLSDMMYF
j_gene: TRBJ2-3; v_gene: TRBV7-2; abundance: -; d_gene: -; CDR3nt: TGTGCCAGCAGACGAGGGACTGCACCAGCGGATACGCAGTATTTT; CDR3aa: CASRRGTAPADTQYF
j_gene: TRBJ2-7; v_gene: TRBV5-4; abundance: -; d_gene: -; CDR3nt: TGTGCCAGCAGCATCACTAGAGATTATTCCTACGAGCAGTACTTC; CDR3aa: CASSITRDYSYEQYF
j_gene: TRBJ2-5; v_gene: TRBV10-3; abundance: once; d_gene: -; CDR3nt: TGTGCCGCCAAGGGACGGACAACCCAAGAGACCCAGTACTTC; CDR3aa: CAAKGRTTQETQYF
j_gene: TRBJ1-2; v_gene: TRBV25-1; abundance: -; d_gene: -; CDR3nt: TGTGCCAGCAGTGACAGGGTTGTCTCTGGCTACACCTTC; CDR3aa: CASSDRVVSGYTF
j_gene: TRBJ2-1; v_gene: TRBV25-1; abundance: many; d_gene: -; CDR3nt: TGTGCCAGCAGTGACAGCGACTCTCCCGCTAGCGACAATGAGCAGTTCTTC; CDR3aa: CASSDSDSPASDNEQFF
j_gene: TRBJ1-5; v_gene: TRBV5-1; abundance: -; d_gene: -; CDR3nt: TGCGCCAGCAGGCCTTCCGGGACACCTTCTGAGCCCCAGCATTTT; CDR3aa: CASRPSGTPSEPQHF
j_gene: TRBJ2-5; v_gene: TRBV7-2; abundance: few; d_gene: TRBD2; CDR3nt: TGTGCCAGCAGCCCCTACCGAGCGGGGGGGCTAGTTGGAGAGACCCAGTACTTC; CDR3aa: CASSPYRAGGLVGETQYF
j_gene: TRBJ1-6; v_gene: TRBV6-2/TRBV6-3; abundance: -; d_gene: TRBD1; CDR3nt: TGTGCCAGCAGTTACAGTTTTGCGACAGGGGTTTCACCCCTCCACTTT; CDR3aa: CASSYSFATGVSPLHF
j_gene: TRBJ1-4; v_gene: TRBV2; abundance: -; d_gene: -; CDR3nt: TGTGCCACCTTGTCGGGGTTTACTAATGAAAAACTGTTTTTT; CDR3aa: CATLSGFTNEKLFF
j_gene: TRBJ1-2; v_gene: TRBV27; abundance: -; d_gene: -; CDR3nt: TGTGCCAGCAGTGCCCTTGCTCGATCTAACTATGGCTACACCTTC; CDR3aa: CASSALARSNYGYTF
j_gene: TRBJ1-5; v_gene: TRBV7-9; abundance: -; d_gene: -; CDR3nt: TGTGCCAGCAGCTTAGGGACCTCAGCCCAGCATTTT; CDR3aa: CASSLGTSAQHF
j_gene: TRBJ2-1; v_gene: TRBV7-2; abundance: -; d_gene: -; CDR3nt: TGTGCCAGCAGCTTAGACCAGGGGGGTTACAATGAGCAGTTCTTC; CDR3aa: CASSLDQGGYNEQFF